The TCR beta chain described here comes from a study of CD8+ T cells in alopecia areata. This clone was observed a handful of times. Germline CDR1 SGHAT, CDR2 FQNNGV. This CDR3 has 15 amino acids. The V gene lost 1 base and the J gene lost 7 bases, with 11 bases spanning the gap. RNA extraction was followed by reverse transcription into cDNA, which acted as the sequencing template. The protocol was immunoSEQ multiplex PCR, while the TCRdb copy is restricted to in-frame clones and leaves out a portion. The sample shows about 200,000 clones, around 50% of them seen only once. PBMCs served as the source from which CD4+ and CD8+ T cells were sorted.

This chain links TRBV11-2 with TRBJ1-6; no reliable D call. Sequencing was performed on CD8+ T cells sorted from blood. This receptor was taken from a human donor in good health. CDR3 sequence (DNA): TGTGCCAGCAGCTTAGCGTTTGGGAGGAATTCACCCCTCCACTTT. Its translation is CASSLAFGRNSPLHF.